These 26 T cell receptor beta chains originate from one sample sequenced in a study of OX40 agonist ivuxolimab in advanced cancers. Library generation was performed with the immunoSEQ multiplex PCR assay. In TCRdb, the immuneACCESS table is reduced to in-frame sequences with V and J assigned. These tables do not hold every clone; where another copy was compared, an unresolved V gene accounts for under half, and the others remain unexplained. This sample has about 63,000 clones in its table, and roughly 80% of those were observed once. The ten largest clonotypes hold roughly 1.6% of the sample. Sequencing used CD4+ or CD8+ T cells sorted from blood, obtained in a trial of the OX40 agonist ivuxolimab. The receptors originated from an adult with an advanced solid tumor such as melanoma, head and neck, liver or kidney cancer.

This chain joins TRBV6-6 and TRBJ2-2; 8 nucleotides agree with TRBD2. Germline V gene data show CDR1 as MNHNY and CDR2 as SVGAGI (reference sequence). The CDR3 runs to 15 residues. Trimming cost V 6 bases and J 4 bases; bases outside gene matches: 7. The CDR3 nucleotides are TGTGCCAGCAGCTCTCTAGCGGGTGGCACCGGGGAGCTGTTTTTT. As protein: CASSSLAGGTGELFF.

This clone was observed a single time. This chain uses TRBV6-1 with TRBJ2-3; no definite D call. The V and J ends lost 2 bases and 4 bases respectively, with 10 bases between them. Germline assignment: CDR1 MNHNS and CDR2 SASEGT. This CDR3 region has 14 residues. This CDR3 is CASSESGWSDTQYF. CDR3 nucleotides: TGTGCCAGCAGTGAATCCGGTTGGTCAGATACGCAGTATTTT.

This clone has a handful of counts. DNA for the CDR3: TGTGCCAGCAGCTTCTCGGGGTTCAGGGGCTACACCTTC. Amino acid sequence: CASSFSGFRGYTF. The chain recombines TRBV11-2 with TRBJ1-2; D unclear. V lost 3 bases and J lost 8, with 13 bases in between. CDR1 is SGHAT, CDR2 FQNNGV, per germline. The CDR3 extends over 13 amino acids. Full variable domain (outside the CDR3, taken from reference TRBV11-2 and TRBJ1-2): EAGVAQSPRYKIIEKRQSVAFWCNPISGHATLYWYQQILGQGPKLLIQFQNNGVVDDSQLPKDRFSAERLKGVDSTLKIQPAKLEDSAVYLCASSFSGFRGYTFGSGTRLTVV.

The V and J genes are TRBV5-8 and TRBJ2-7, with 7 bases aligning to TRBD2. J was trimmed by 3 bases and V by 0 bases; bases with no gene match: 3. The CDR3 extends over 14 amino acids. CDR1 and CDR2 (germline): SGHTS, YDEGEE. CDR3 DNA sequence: TGTGCCAGCAGCTTGGGGGGAGGGGACTACGAGCAGTACTTC. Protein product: CASSLGGGDYEQYF.

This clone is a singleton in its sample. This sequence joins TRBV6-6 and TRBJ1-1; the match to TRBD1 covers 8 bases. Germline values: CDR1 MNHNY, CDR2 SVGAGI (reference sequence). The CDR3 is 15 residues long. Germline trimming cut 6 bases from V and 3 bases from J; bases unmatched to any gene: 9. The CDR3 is CASRPTGQAYTEAFF. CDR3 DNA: TGTGCCAGCAGGCCGACGGGACAGGCGTACACTGAAGCTTTCTTT.

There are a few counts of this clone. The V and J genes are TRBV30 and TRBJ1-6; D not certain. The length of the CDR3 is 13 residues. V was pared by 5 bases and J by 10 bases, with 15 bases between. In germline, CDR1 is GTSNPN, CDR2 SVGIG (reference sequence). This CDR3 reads CAWGRLRGSPLHF. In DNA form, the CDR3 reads TGTGCCTGGGGACGGCTTCGTGGCTCACCCCTCCACTTT.

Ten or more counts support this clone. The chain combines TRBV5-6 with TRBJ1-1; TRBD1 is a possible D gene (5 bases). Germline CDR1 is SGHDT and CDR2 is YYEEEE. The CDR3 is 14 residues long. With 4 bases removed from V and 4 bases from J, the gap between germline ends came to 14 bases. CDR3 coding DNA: TGTGCCAGCAGCGGGCTGGGGGGATTCACTGAAGCTTTCTTT. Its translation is CASSGLGGFTEAFF. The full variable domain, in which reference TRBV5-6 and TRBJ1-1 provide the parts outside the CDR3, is DAGVTQSPTHLIKTRGQQVTLRCSPKSGHDTVSWYQQALGQGPQFIFQYYEEEERQRGNFPDRFSGHQFPNYSSELNVNALLLGDSALYLCASSGLGGFTEAFFGQGTRLTVV.

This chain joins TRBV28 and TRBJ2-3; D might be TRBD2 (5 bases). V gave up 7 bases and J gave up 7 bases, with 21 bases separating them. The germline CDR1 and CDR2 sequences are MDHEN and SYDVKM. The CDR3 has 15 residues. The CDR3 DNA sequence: TGTGCCAGCATTTCCGTAGGGCTAGGGAGTAATACGCAGTATTTT. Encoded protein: CASISVGLGSNTQYF.

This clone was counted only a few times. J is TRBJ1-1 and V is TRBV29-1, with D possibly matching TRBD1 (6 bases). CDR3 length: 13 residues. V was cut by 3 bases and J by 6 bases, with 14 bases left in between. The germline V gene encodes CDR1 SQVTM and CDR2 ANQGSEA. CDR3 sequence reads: CSVEVTGIAEAFF. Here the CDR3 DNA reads TGCAGCGTTGAGGTTACAGGGATCGCTGAAGCTTTCTTT.

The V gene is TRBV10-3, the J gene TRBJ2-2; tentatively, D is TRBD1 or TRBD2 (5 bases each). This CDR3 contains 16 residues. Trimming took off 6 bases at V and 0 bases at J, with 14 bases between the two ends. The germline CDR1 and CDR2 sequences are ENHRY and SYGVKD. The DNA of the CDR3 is TGTGCCATCAGGAGGGACGGCCAAACGAACACCGGGGAGCTGTTTTTT. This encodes CAIRRDGQTNTGELFF.

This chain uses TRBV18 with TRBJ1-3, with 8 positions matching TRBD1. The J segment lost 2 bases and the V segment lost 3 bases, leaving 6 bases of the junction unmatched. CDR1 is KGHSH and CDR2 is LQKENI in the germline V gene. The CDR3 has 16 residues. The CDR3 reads CASSPLDRVPGNTIYF. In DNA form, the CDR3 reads TGTGCCAGCTCACCCCTGGACAGGGTCCCTGGAAACACCATATATTTT.

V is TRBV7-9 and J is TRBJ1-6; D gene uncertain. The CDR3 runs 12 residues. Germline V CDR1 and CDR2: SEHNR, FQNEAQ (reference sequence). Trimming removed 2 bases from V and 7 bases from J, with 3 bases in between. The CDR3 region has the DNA TGTGCCAGCAGCTTAACCAATTCACCCCTCCACTTT. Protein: CASSLTNSPLHF.

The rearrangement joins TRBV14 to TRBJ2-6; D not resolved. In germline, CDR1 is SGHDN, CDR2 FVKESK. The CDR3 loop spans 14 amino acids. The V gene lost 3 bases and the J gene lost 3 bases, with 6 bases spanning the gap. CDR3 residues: CASSQGYGANVLTF. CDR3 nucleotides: TGTGCCAGCAGCCAGGGGTATGGGGCCAACGTCCTGACTTTC.

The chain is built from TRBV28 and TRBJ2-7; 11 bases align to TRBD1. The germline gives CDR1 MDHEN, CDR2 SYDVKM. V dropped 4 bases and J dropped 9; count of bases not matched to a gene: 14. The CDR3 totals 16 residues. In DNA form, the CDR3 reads TGTGCCAGCAGTTCAAAAAAGGGACAGGGGGGTGTTGGGCAGTACTTC. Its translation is CASSSKKGQGGVGQYF. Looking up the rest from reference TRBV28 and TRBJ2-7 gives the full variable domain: DVKVTQSSRYLVKRTGEKVFLECVQDMDHENMFWYRQDPGLGLRLIYFSYDVKMKEKGDIPEGYSVSREKKERFSLILESASTNQTSMYLCASSSKKGQGGVGQYFGPGTRLTVT.

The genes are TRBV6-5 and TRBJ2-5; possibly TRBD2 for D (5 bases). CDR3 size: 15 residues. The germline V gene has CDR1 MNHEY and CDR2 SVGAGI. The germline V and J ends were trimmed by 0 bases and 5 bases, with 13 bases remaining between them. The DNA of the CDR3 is TGTGCCAGCAGTTACTCGTGGGGAGAAGCGGAGACCCAGTACTTC. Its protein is CASSYSWGEAETQYF.

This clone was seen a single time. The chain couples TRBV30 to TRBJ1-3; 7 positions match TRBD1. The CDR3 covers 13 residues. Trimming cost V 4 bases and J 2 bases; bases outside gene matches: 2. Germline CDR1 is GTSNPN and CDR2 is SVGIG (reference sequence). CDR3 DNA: TGTGCCTGGACGCAGGGGGCTGGAAACACCATATATTTT. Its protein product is CAWTQGAGNTIYF. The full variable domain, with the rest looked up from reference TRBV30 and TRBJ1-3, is SQTIHQWPATLVQPVGSPLSLECTVEGTSNPNLYWYRQAAGRGLQLLFYSVGIGQISSEVPQNLSASRPQDRQFILSSKKLLLSDSGFYLCAWTQGAGNTIYFGEGSWLTVV.

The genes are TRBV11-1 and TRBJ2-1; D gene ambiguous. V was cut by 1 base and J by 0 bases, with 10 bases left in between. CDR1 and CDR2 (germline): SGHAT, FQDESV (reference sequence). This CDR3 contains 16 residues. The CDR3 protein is CASSLDQGISYNEQFF. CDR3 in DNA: TGTGCCAGCAGCTTAGATCAAGGCATCTCCTACAATGAGCAGTTCTTC.

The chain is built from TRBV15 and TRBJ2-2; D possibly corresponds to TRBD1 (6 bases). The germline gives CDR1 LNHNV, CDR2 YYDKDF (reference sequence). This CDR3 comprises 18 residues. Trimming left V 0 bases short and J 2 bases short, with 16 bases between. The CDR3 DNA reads TGTGCCACCAGCAGAGATCCCCCCAGGGGCGGAAACACCGGGGAGCTGTTTTTT. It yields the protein CATSRDPPRGGNTGELFF.

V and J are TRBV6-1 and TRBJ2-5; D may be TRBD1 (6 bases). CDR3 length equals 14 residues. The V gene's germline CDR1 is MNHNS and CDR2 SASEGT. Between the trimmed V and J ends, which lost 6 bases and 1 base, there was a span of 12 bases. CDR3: CASRVDRSQETQYF. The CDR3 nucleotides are TGTGCCAGCAGGGTAGACAGGTCCCAAGAGACCCAGTACTTC.

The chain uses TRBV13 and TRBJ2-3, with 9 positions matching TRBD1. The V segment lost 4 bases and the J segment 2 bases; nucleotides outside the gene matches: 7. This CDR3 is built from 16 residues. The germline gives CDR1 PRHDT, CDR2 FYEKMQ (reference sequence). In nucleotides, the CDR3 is TGTGCCAGCAGCTCCAACAGGGGGCGTGTCACAGATACGCAGTATTTT. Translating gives CASSSNRGRVTDTQYF.

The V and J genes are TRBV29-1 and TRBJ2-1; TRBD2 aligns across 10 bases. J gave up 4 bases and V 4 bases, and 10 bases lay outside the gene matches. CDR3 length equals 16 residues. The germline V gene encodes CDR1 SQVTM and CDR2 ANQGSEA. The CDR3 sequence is CSVGGTSVIPYNEQFF. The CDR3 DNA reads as TGCAGCGTTGGCGGGACTAGCGTTATTCCTTACAATGAGCAGTTCTTC.

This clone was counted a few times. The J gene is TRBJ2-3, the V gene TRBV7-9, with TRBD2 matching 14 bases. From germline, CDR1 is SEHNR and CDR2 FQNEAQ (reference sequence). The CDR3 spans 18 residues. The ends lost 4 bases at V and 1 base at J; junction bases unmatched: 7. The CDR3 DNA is TGTGCCAGCAGCTCCGGGACTAGCGGGAGCTCAGGCACAGATACGCAGTATTTT. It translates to CASSSGTSGSSGTDTQYF.

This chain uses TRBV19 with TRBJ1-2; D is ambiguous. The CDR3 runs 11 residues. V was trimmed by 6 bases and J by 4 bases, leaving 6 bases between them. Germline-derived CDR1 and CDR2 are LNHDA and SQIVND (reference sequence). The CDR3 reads CASRTVYGYTF. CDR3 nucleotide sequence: TGTGCCAGTAGGACGGTCTATGGCTACACCTTC.

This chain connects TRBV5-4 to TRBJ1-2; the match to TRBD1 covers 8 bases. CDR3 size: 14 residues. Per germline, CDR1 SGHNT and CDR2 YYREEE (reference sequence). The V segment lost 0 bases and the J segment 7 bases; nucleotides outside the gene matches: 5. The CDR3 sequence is CASSLGQGAGGYTF. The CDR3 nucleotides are TGTGCCAGCAGCTTGGGCCAGGGGGCGGGTGGCTACACCTTC. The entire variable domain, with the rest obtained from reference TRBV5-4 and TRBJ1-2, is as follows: ETGVTQSPTHLIKTRGQQVTLRCSSQSGHNTVSWYQQALGQGPQFIFQYYREEENGRGNFPPRFSGLQFPNYSSELNVNALELDDSALYLCASSLGQGAGGYTFGSGTRLTVV.

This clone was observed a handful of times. The CDR3: CASSLGGIGQYF. The CDR3, as DNA: TGCGCCAGCAGCTTGGGAGGGATCGGGCAGTACTTC. V is TRBV5-1 and J is TRBJ2-7, with a possible D match to TRBD2 (5 bases). The CDR3 has 12 amino acids. Per the germline V gene, CDR1 is SGHRS and CDR2 is YFSETQ. Trimming shortened V by 0 bases and J by 9 bases, and 10 bases separated the two germline ends.

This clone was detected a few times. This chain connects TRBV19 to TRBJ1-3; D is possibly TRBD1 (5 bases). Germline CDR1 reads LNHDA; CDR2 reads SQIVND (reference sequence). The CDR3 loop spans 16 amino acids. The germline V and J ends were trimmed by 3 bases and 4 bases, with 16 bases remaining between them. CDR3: CASSISLGGSGNTIYF. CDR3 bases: TGTGCCAGTAGTATCTCGTTGGGGGGATCGGGAAACACCATATATTTT.